This T cell receptor (beta chain) stems from a study of blood T cell repertoires in COVID-19. Overall study context: COVID-19 samples from acute and convalescent phases originated in the United States, Italy and Spain. PBMCs, B-cell-depleted T cells, or T cells provided the cDNA or gDNA that made up the material.

The assay was immunoSEQ multiplex PCR, and TCRdb's table has in-frame clones only and misses some. This table holds about 40,000 clones, roughly 77% found once. CDR3 length: 15 residues. Germline CDR1 SGHTA, CDR2 FQGTGA. Unmatched junction bases numbered 5, after V lost 5 bases and J lost 4 bases. This clone was seen once. This sequence was found in a man aged 80 or over with acute or convalescent COVID-19. Material: peripheral blood. The chain has TRBV7-3 and TRBJ2-6; 7 bases line up with TRBD1. CDR3 region: CASSPQGKGANVLTF. CDR3 nucleotide sequence: TGTGCCAGCAGCCCACAGGGGAAAGGGGCCAACGTCCTGACTTTC.